These 8 T cell receptor beta chains originate from one sample sequenced in a study of beta chain features in type 1 diabetes. Study-wide points: All four CD4+ subsets of Type 1 diabetes patients contained TCRB CDR3s that were moderately but significantly shorter.

The antigens for these receptors are not known. The authors reverse transcribed all of the isolated RNA, so sequencing captured expressed TCRB transcripts. The data were produced by immunoSEQ multiplex PCR, yet TCRdb's version contains in-frame clones alone and is incomplete. The repertoire holds about 230,000 clones, approximately 16% seen once, with approximately 0.086% in the top ten. The sample consisted of naive CD4+ T cells from blood. Source of these receptors: a man younger than 45 with type 1 diabetes.

This sequence joins TRBV7-8 and TRBJ2-1; possible D gene TRBD1, 5 bases. Germline V gene lookup returns CDR1 SGHVS and CDR2 FQNEAQ. The CDR3 is 12 amino acids. Trimming took off 8 bases at V and 5 bases at J, with 10 bases between the two ends. CDR3 region: CASSDRNNEQFF. The CDR3 region has the DNA TGTGCCAGCTCCGACAGAAACAATGAGCAGTTCTTC.

This clone has only a few counts. The chain links TRBV6-5 to TRBJ2-1; 10 bases agree with TRBD2. The CDR3 runs 15 residues. The germline V gene has CDR1 MNHEY and CDR2 SVGAGI. Losses at the gene ends were 4 bases for V and 7 bases for J; bases not matched to a gene: 7. CDR3 DNA: TGTGCCAGCAGTTTCGTTCTAGCGGGAGCGAATGAGCAGTTCTTC. It codes for CASSFVLAGANEQFF.

The chain joins TRBV4-1 to TRBJ2-5; 7 bases match TRBD1. Germline CDR1 reads MGHRA; CDR2 reads YSYEKL. The CDR3 loop spans 16 amino acids. Trimming removed 4 bases from V and 0 bases from J; junction bases left unmatched: 8. The CDR3, as DNA: TGCGCCAGCAGCCCCGCGGACAGGCAGAACCAAGAGACCCAGTACTTC. Translating it yields CASSPADRQNQETQYF.

There are a few counts of this clone. The gene calls are TRBV19 and TRBJ2-1, with D unclear. The V end was cut by 1 base, the J end by 10 bases, with 8 bases between. The CDR3 length is 12 residues. Germline CDR1 reads LNHDA; CDR2 reads SQIVND (reference sequence). Here the CDR3 reads CASSIGSREQFF. The DNA for the CDR3 is TGTGCCAGTAGTATAGGCAGCCGGGAGCAGTTCTTC. Complete variable domain (other parts from reference TRBV19 and TRBJ2-1): DGGITQSPKYLFRKEGQNVTLSCEQNLNHDAMYWYRQDPGQGLRLIYYSQIVNDFQKGDIAEGYSVSREKKESFPLTVTSAQKNPTAFYLCASSIGSREQFFGPGTRLTVL.

This clone was counted a few times. The rearrangement uses TRBV4-1 and TRBJ2-4, with D possibly being TRBD1 (6 bases). The length of the CDR3 is 15 residues. V lost 3 bases to trimming and J lost 1 base, with 10 bases between them. Germline V gene data show CDR1 as MGHRA and CDR2 as YSYEKL. CDR3 residues: CASSHPRGAKNIQYF. For the CDR3, the DNA is TGCGCCAGCAGCCATCCCAGGGGTGCCAAAAACATTCAGTACTTC.

This clone was observed a few times. The rearrangement uses TRBV9 and TRBJ1-2; D not resolved. Trimming removed 0 bases from V and 8 bases from J, with 8 bases in between. CDR3 length: 12 amino acids. Germline CDR1 and CDR2: SGDLS and YYNGEE. The CDR3 protein is CASSVVKGGYTF. DNA of the CDR3: TGTGCCAGCAGCGTAGTAAAGGGAGGCTACACCTTC.

The chain combines TRBV7-2 with TRBJ1-1; 7 bases agree with TRBD1. V dropped 3 bases and J dropped 3; count of bases not matched to a gene: 1. Germline lookup yields CDR1 SGHTA and CDR2 FQGNSA. The CDR3 spans 13 residues. CDR3 protein: CASSFTGDTEAFF. Written as DNA, the CDR3 is TGTGCCAGCAGCTTCACAGGGGACACTGAAGCTTTCTTT.

The CDR3 reads CASSIEAKRGDHKYF. CDR3 DNA: TGTGCCAGTAGTATAGAGGCTAAGCGCGGGGACCATAAGTACTTC. The chain recombines TRBV19 with TRBJ2-4; possibly TRBD2 for D (6 bases). CDR1 and CDR2 (germline): LNHDA, SQIVND (reference sequence). The CDR3 is made up of 15 amino acids. Trimming pared 0 bases from V and 14 bases from J, leaving 20 bases between.